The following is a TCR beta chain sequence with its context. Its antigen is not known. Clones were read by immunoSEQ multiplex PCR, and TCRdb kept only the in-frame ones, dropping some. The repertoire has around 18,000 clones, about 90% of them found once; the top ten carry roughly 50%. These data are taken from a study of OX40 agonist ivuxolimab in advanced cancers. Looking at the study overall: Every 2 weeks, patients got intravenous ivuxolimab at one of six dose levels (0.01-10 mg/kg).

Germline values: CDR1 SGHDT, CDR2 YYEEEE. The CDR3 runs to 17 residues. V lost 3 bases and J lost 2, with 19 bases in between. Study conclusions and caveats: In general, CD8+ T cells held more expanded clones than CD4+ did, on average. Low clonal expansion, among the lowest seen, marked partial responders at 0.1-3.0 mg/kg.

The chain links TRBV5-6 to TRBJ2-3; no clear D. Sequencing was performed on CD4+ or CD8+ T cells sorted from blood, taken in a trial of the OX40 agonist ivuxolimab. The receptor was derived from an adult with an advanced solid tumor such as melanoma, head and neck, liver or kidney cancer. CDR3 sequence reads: CASSSVWYSMYTDTQYF. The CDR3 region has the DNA TGTGCCAGCAGCTCAGTTTGGTACAGCATGTACACAGATACGCAGTATTTT. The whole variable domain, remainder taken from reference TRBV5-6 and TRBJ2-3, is DAGVTQSPTHLIKTRGQQVTLRCSPKSGHDTVSWYQQALGQGPQFIFQYYEEEERQRGNFPDRFSGHQFPNYSSELNVNALLLGDSALYLCASSSVWYSMYTDTQYFGPGTRLTVL.